This is a list of T cell receptor beta chains from one sample in a study of cytomegalovirus exposure and HLA in healthy donors. Only in-frame clones appear in the TCRdb table, and some are missing; sequencing was by immunoSEQ multiplex PCR. The sample has around 200,000 clones; around 85% are singletons. Sequencing used PBMCs. These receptors all stem from a man aged 50-59 years in good health and CMV-seronegative. The CDR3 runs from the conserved cysteine through the conserved F or W. Fields, in order: J gene, D gene, V gene, clone size, CDR3 protein, CDR3 DNA. A D gene is named only where the DNA matches it firmly. Not all rows give a size; the values are once, few, many and, for expanded clones, a class.

>TRBJ1-2|TRBD1|TRBV19|-
CASSPRTGNGGYTF
TGTGCCAGTAGCCCCCGGACAGGGAATGGCGGCTACACCTTC
>TRBJ1-2|TRBD1|TRBV16|few
CASSPGRDRYGYTF
TGTGCCAGCAGCCCAGGAAGGGACAGATACGGCTACACCTTC
>TRBJ2-2|TRBD1|TRBV7-9|-
CASSSGQGTGELFF
TGTGCCAGCAGCTCCGGACAGGGCACCGGGGAGCTGTTTTTT
>TRBJ2-7|-|TRBV28|-
CASSVSLEQYF
TGTGCCAGCAGCGTCAGTCTTGAGCAGTACTTC
>TRBJ2-1|TRBD2|TRBV30|-
CAWSRSSGYNEQFF
TGTGCCTGGAGTCGGTCTAGCGGGTACAATGAGCAGTTCTTC
>TRBJ2-3|-|TRBV7-9|few
CASSFSTGRGDTQYF
TGTGCCAGCAGCTTTTCCACAGGACGAGGAGATACGCAGTATTTT
>TRBJ2-7|TRBD2|TRBV19|-
CASSIGLGEGPYEQYF
TGTGCCAGTAGTATAGGGCTTGGGGAGGGGCCCTACGAGCAGTACTTC
>TRBJ2-7|-|TRBV11-2|-
CASSFSSYEQYF
TGTGCCAGCAGCTTTAGTTCCTACGAGCAGTACTTC
>TRBJ2-7|TRBD1|TRBV4-1|few
CASSQGGQGTHEQYF
TGCGCCAGCAGCCAAGGGGGACAGGGGACCCACGAGCAGTACTTC
>TRBJ1-1|-|TRBV30|-
CAWSLGVGNTEAFF
TGTGCCTGGAGCTTAGGGGTGGGCAACACTGAAGCTTTCTTT
>TRBJ2-2|TRBD2|TRBV5-8|-
CASSPQTPGGTGELFF
TGTGCCAGCAGCCCTCAAACACCGGGAGGAACCGGGGAGCTGTTTTTT
>TRBJ2-1|-|TRBV5-1|-
CASGPSWNEQFF
TGCGCCAGTGGCCCTTCTTGGAATGAGCAGTTCTTC
>TRBJ2-3|TRBD1|TRBV14|-
CASSSPTGKQTSTDTQYF
TGTGCCAGCAGCTCCCCGACAGGGAAGCAGACTTCCACAGATACGCAGTATTTT